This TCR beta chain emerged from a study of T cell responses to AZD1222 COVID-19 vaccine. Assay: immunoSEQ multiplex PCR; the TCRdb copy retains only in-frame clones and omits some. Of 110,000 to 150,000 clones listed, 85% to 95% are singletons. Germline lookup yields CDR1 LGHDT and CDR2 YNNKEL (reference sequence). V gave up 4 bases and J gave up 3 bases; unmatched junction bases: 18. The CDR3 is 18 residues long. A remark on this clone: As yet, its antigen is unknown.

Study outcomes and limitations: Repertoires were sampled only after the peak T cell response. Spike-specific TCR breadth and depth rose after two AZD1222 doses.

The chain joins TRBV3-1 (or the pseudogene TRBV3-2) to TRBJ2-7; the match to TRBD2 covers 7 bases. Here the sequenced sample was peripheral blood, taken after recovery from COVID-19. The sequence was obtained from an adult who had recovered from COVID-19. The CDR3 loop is CASSPYERLAEPYYEQYF. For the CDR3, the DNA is TGTGCCAGCAGCCCTTATGAGAGACTAGCTGAACCTTACTACGAGCAGTACTTC.